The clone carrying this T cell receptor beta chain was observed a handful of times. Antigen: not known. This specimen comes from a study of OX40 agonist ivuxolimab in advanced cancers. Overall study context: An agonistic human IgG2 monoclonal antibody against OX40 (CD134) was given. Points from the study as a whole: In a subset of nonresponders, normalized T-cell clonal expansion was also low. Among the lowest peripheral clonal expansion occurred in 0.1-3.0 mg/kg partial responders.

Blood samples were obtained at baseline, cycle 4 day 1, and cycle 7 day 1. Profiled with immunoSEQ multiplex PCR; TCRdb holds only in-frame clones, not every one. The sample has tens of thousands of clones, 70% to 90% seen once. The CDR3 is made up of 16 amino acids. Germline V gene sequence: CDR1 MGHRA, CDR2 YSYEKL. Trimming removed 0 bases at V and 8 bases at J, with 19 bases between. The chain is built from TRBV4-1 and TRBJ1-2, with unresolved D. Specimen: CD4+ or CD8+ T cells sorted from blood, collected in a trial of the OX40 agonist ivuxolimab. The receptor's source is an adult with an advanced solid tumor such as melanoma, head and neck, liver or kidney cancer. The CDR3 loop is CASSQDALPRRVGYTF. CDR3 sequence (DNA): TGCGCCAGCAGCCAAGATGCCCTCCCGAGGAGGGTCGGCTACACCTTC.